This TCR beta chain was found in a study of blood T cell repertoires in COVID-19. In the study overall: The United States, Italy and Spain were the sources of the acute and convalescent COVID-19 samples. From T cells, B-cell-depleted T cells, or PBMCs came the material, which was cDNA or gDNA.

There are 15 residues in the CDR3. V lost 1 base to trimming and J lost 8 bases, with 12 bases between them. Germline loops: CDR1 SEHNR, CDR2 FQNEAQ (reference sequence). Patients from Seattle were sampled longitudinally, starting during active infection. Only in-frame clones appear in the TCRdb table, and some are missing; sequencing was by immunoSEQ multiplex PCR. There are about 350,000 clones in the sample; 88% occur only once, and around 7.9% lies in the top ten. The receptor was isolated from a woman in her 70s with COVID-19, enrolled during active disease. The V call is TRBV7-9, the J call TRBJ1-6; a possible D gene is TRBD1 (6 bases). Material for sequencing was peripheral blood. CDR3 amino acids: CASSLEGHRYSPLHF. For the CDR3, the DNA is TGTGCCAGCAGCTTAGAGGGACATCGTTATTCACCCCTCCACTTT.